This record concerns one TCR beta chain sequence. The antigen is not known. This sample is part of a study of cytomegalovirus exposure and HLA in healthy donors. At the level of the study: About 79% of around 390 genotyped donors fell in the Caucasian-associated ancestry cluster. Study findings and constraints: Most of the TCR beta V segments (in an earlier analysis) were productive either about 87% or about 30% of the time. Later work found that TCR association rates differed between HLA loci; DRB1 had the most and HLA-C the fewest.

CDR1 and CDR2 from the germline V gene are SGHNT and YYREEE (reference sequence). The germline V and J ends were trimmed by 3 bases and 3 bases, with 8 bases remaining between them. The CDR3 spans 13 residues. A multiplex PCR was run with 60 Vbeta primers and 13 Jbeta primers. Generated by immunoSEQ multiplex PCR, the TCRdb table keeps only in-frame clones and is missing some. The data show about 140,000 clones, 75% to 85% seen once. Sampled while nominally healthy, donors likely had unrecorded immune exposures. The receptor was isolated from a man in his fifties in good health and CMV-seronegative. The rearrangement links TRBV5-4 to TRBJ2-3; D uncertain. The sample consisted of PBMCs. The CDR3 sequence is CASSSEKTDTQYF. As DNA, the CDR3 is TGTGCCAGCAGCTCCGAGAAGACAGATACGCAGTATTTT.